This TCR beta chain was sequenced for a study of blood T cell repertoires in COVID-19. Study background: Researchers got acute and convalescent COVID-19 samples from the United States, Italy and Spain. Nucleic acid was either cDNA or gDNA, and it came from T cells, B-cell-depleted T cells, or PBMCs.

Seattle enrolled patients during active infection and tracked them longitudinally. There are 16 residues in the CDR3. Trimming pared 5 bases from V and 0 bases from J, leaving 14 bases between. The germline V gene encodes CDR1 SNHLY and CDR2 FYNNEI. Clones were read by immunoSEQ multiplex PCR, and TCRdb kept only the in-frame ones, dropping some. The table shows around 430,000 clones, with approximately 89% occurring only once. Sample: peripheral blood. The gene calls are TRBV2 and TRBJ1-5, with D hard to call. This receptor was taken from a woman between 45 and 60 years old with COVID-19, enrolled during active disease. CDR3 nucleotide sequence: TGTGCCAGCAGTTACGGCACGACTTATAGCAATCAGCCCCAGCATTTT. Translation: CASSYGTTYSNQPQHF.